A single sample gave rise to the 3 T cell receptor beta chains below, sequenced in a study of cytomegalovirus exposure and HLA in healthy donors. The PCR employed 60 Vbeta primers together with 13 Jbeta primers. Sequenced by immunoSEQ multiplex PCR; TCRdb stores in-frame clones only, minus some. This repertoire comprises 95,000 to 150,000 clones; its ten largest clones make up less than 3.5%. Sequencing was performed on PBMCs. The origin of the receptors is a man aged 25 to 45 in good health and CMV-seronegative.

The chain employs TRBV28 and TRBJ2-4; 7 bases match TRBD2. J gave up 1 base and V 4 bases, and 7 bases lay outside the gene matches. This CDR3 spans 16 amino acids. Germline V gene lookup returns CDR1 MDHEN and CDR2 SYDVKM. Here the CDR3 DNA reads TGTGCCAGCAGTTCTTGGACTAGGGACGCCAAAAACATTCAGTACTTC. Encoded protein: CASSSWTRDAKNIQYF.

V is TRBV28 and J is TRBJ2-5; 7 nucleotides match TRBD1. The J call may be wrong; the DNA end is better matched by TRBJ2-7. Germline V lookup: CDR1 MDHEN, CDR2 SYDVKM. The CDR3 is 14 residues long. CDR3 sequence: CASSLTGYTYEQYF. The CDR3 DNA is TGTGCCAGCAGCCTGACAGGGTACACGTACGAGCAGTACTTC.

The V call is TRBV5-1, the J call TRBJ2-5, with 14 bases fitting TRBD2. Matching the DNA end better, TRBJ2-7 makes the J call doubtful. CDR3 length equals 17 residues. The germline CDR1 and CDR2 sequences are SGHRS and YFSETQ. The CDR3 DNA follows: TGCGCCAGCAGCCTCACGGGACTAGCGGGAGAATTCTACGAGCAGTACTTC. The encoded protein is CASSLTGLAGEFYEQYF.